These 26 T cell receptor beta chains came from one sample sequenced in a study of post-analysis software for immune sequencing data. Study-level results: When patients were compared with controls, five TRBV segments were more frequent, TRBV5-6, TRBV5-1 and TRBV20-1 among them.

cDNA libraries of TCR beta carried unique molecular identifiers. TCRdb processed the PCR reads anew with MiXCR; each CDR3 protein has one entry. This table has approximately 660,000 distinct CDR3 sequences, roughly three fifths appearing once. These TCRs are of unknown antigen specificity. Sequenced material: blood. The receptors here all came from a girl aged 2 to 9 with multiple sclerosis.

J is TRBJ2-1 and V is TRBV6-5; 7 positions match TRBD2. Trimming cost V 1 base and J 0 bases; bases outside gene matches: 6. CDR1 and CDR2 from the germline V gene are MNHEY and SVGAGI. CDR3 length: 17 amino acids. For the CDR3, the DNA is TGTGCCAGCAGTTACTACGCGGGAGTGCCCTCCTACAATGAGCAGTTCTTC. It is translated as CASSYYAGVPSYNEQFF.

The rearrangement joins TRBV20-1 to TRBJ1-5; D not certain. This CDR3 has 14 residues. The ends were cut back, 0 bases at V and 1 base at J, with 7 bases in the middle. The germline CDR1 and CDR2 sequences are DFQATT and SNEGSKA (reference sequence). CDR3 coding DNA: TGCAGTGCTAGAGATCTTGGCAGCAATCAGCCCCAGCATTTT. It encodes CSARDLGSNQPQHF.

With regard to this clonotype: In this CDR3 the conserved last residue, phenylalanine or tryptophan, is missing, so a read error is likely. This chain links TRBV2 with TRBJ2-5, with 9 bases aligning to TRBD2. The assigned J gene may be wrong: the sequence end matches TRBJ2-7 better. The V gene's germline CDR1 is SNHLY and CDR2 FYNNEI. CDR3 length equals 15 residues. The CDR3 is CASLGGGRVSYEQYC. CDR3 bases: TGTGCCAGCCTAGGGGGCGGGAGGGTCTCCTACGAGCAGTACTGC.

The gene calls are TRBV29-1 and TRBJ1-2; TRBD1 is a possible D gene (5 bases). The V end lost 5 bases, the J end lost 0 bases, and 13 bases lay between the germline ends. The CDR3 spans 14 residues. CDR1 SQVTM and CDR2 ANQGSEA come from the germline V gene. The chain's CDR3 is CSVSQGVPNYGYTF. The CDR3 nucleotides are TGCAGCGTTTCCCAGGGAGTCCCTAACTATGGCTACACCTTC.

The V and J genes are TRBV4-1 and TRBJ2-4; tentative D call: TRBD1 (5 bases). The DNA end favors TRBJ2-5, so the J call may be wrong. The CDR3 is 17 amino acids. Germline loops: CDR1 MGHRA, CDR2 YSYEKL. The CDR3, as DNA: TGCGCCAGCAGCCAATTGGGTCAGGGAATCGGGCAAGAGACCCAGTACTTC. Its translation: CASSQLGQGIGQETQYF.

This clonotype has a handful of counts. The CDR3 here is CSGRTDYRRTQYF. The CDR3 nucleotides are TGCAGTGGCCGGACGGACTATCGAAGGACCCAGTACTTC. The chain joins TRBV20-1 to TRBJ2-7, with D maybe TRBD2 (6 bases). The tail of the sequence fits TRBJ2-5 better, so the J call may be wrong. Germline assignment: CDR1 DFQATT and CDR2 SNEGSKA (reference sequence). The CDR3 spans 13 residues.

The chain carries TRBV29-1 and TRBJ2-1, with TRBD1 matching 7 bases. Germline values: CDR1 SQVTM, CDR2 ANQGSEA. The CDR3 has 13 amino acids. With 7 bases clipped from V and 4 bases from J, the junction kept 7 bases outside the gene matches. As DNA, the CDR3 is TGCAGCGCAAAAGGGGGCCGGTACAATGAGCAGTTCTTC. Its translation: CSAKGGRYNEQFF.

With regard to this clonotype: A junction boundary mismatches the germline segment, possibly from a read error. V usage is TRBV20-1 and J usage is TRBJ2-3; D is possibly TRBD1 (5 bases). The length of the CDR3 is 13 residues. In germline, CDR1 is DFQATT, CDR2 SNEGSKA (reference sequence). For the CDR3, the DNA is TGCAGTGAGCTCAGGGTACGCACAGATGCGCAGTATTTT. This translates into CSELRVRTDAQYF.

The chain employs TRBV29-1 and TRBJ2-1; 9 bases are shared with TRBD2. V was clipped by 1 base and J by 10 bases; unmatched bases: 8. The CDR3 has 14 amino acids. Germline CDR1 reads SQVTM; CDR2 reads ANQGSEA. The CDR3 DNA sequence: TGCAGCGTTGAAGGTCTAGCGGGACTTGGGGAGCAGTTCTTC. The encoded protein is CSVEGLAGLGEQFF.

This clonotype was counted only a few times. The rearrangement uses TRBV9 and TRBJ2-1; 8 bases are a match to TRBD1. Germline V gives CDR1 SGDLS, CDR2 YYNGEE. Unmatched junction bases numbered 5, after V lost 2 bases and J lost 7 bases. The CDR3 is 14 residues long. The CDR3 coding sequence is TGTGCCAGCAGCGTCGGACAGGGTCGGAATGAGCAGTTCTTC. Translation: CASSVGQGRNEQFF.

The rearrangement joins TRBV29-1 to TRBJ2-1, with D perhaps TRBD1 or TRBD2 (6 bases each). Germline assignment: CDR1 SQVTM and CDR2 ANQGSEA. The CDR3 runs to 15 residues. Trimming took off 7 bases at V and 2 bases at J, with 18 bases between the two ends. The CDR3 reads CSDRGEDRAYNEQFF. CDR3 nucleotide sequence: TGCAGCGACCGAGGGGAGGACAGAGCCTACAATGAGCAGTTCTTC.

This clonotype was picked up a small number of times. The CDR3 DNA sequence: TGCAGTGCTAATCGACGCAGGGGGCCAAATGAGCAGTTCTTC. Its translation is CSANRRRGPNEQFF. V and J are TRBV20-1 and TRBJ2-1, with 8 bases aligning to TRBD1. The germline gives CDR1 DFQATT, CDR2 SNEGSKA (reference sequence). The CDR3 runs 14 residues. Unmatched junction bases numbered 9, after V lost 4 bases and J lost 7 bases.

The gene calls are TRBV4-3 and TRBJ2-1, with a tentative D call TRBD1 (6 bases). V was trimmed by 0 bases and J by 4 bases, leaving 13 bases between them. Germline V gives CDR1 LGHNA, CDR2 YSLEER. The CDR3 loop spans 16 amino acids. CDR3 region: CASSQEGTIKYNEQFF. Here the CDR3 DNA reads TGCGCCAGCAGCCAAGAGGGGACAATCAAGTACAATGAGCAGTTCTTC.

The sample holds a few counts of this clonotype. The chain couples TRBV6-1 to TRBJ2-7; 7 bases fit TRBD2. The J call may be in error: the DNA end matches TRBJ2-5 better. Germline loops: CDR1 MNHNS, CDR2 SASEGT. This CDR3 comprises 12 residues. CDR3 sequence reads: CASSNSGETQYF. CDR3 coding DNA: TGTGCCAGCAGTAATAGCGGGGAGACCCAGTACTTC.

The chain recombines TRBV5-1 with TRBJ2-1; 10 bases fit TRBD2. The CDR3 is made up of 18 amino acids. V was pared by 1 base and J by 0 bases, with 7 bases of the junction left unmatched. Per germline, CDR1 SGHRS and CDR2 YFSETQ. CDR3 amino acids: CASSLIGAGGLSYNEQFF. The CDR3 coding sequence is TGCGCCAGCAGCTTGATTGGAGCGGGGGGGCTCTCCTACAATGAGCAGTTCTTC.

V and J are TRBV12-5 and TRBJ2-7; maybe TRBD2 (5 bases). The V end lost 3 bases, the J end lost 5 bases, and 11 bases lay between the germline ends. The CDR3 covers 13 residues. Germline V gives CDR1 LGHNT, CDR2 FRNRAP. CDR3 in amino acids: CASGFCPGNEQYF. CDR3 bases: TGTGCTAGTGGTTTTTGTCCCGGGAACGAGCAGTACTTC.

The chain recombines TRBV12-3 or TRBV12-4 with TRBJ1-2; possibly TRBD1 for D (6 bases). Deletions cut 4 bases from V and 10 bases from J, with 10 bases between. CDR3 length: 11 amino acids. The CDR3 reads CASSYRATYTF. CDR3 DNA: TGTGCCAGCAGTTACAGGGCGACCTACACCTTC.

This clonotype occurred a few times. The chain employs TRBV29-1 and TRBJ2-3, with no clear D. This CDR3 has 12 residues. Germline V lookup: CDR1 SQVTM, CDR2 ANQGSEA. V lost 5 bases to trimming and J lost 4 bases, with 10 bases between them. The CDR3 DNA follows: TGCAGCGTTCTGGGGTACCCAGATACGCAGTATTTT. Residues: CSVLGYPDTQYF.

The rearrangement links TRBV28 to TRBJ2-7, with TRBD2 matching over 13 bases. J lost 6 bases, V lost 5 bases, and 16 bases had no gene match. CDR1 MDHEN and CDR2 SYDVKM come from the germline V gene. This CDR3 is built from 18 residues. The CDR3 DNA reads TGTGCCAGCAGTCCGGGACTAGCGGGACTCGCCGTTTCGGCCGAGCAGTACTTC. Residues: CASSPGLAGLAVSAEQYF.

The CDR3 spells CSVGLVGGTEQFF. The CDR3 bases are TGCAGCGTAGGCCTCGTCGGTGGGACTGAGCAGTTCTTC. The V gene is TRBV29-1, the J gene TRBJ2-1; D tentatively fits TRBD1 or TRBD2 (5 bases each). Germline V CDR1 and CDR2: SQVTM, ANQGSEA. V dropped 6 bases and J dropped 9 bases, with 18 bases sitting between them. CDR3 size: 13 residues.

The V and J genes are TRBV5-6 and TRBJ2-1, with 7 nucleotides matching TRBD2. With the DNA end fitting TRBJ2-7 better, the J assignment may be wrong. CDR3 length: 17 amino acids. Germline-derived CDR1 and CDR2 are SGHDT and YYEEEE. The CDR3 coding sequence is TGTGCCAGCAGCTTGCTCCTACTAGCGACCTCCTACAATGAGCAGTACTTC. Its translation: CASSLLLLATSYNEQYF.

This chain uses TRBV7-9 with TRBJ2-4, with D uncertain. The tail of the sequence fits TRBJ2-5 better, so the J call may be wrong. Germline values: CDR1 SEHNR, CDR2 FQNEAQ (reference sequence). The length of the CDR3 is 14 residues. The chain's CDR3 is CASSPRLDKETQYF. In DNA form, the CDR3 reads TGTGCCAGCAGCCCCAGGCTAGACAAAGAGACCCAGTACTTC.

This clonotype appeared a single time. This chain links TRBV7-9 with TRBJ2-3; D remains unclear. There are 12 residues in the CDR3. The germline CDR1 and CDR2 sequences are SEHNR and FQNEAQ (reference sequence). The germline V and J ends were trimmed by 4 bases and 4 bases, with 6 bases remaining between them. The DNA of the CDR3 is TGTGCCAGCAGCTATTTTGCAGATACGCAGTATTTT. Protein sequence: CASSYFADTQYF.

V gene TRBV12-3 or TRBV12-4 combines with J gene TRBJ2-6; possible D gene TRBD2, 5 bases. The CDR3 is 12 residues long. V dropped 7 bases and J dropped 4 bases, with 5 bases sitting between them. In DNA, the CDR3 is TGTGCCAGCACGGGAGGGGCCAACGTCCTGACTTTC. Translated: CASTGGANVLTF.

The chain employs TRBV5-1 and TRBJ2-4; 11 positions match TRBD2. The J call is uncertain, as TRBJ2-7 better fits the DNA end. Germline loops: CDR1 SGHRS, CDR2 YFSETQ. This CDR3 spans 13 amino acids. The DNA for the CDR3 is TGCGCCAGCAGCTGGGGACTAGCGGACGAGCAGTACTTC. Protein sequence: CASSWGLADEQYF.

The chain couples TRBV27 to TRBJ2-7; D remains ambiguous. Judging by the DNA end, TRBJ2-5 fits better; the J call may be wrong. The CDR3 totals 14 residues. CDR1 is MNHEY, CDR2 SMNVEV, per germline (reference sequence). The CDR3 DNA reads TGTGCCAGCAGTTTACTTGGGGTCGAGGAGACCCAGTACTTC. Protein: CASSLLGVEETQYF.